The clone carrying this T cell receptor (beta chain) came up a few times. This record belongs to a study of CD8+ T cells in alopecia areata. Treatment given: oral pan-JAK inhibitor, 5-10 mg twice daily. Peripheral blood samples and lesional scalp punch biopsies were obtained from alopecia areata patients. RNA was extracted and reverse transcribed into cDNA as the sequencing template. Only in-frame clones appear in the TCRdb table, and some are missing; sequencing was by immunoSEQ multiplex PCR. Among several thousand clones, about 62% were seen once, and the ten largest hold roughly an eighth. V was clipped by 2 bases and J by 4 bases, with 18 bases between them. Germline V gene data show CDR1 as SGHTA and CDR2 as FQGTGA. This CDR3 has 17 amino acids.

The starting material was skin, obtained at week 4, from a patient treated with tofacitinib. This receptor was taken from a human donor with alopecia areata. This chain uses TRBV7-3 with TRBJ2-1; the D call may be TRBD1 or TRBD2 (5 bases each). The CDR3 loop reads CASSLSPADGAYNEQFF. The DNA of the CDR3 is TGTGCCAGCAGCTTATCCCCCGCGGACGGGGCATACAATGAGCAGTTCTTC.